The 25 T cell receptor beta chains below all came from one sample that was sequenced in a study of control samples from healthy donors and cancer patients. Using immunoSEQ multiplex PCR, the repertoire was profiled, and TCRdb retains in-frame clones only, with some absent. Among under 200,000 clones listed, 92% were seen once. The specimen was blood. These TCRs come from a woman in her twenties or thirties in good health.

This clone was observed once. The CDR3 bases are TGTGCCAGCAGCGTTCGACCCCAAGATACGCAGTATTTT. Its protein product is CASSVRPQDTQYF. The genes are TRBV9 and TRBJ2-3; no reliable D call. Trimming took off 2 bases at V and 5 bases at J, with 9 bases between the two ends. Germline-derived CDR1 and CDR2 are SGDLS and YYNGEE. The CDR3 length is 13 residues.

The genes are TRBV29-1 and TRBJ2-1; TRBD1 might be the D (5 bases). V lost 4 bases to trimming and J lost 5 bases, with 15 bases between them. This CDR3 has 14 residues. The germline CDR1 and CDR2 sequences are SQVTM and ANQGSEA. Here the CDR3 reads CSVVGRMKDNEQFF. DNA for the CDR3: TGCAGCGTTGTGGGGCGCATGAAGGACAATGAGCAGTTCTTC.

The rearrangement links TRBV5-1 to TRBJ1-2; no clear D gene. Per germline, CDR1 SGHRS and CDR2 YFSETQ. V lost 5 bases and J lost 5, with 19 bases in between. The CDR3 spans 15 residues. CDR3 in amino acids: CASRNRSGVEYGYTF. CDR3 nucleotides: TGCGCCAGCAGAAATCGGAGTGGGGTGGAGTATGGCTACACCTTC.

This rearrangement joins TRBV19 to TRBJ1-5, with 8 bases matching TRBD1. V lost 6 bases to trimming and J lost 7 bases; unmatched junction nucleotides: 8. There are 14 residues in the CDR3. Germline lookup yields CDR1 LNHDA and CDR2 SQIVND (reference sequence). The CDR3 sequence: CASRDQGAGQPQHF. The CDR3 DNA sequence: TGTGCCAGTAGAGATCAGGGGGCAGGACAGCCCCAGCATTTT.

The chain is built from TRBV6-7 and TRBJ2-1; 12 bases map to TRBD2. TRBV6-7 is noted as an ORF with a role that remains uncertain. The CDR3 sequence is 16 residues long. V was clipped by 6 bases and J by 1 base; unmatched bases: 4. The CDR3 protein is CASSIGLAGSYNEQFF. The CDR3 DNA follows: TGTGCCAGCAGCATTGGACTAGCGGGGTCCTACAATGAGCAGTTCTTC.

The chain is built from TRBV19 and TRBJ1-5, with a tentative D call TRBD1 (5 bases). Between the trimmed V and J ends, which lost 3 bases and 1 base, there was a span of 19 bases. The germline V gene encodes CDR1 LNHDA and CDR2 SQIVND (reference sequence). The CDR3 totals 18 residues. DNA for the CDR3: TGTGCCAGTAGTATCTCGGCAGCTTCAGGGAGAAGCAATCAGCCCCAGCATTTT. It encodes CASSISAASGRSNQPQHF.

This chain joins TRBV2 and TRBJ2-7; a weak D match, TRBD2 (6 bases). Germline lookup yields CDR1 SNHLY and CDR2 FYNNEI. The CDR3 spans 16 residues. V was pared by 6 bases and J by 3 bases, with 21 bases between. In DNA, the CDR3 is TGTGCCAGCAGCCCCCCAAAGAGGGGACTCCTCTACGAGCAGTACTTC. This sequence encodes CASSPPKRGLLYEQYF. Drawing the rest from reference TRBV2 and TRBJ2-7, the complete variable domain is EPEVTQTPSHQVTQMGQEVILRCVPISNHLYFYWYRQILGQKVEFLVSFYNNEISEKSEIFDDQFSVERPDGSNFTLKIRSTKLEDSAMYFCASSPPKRGLLYEQYFGPGTRLTVT.

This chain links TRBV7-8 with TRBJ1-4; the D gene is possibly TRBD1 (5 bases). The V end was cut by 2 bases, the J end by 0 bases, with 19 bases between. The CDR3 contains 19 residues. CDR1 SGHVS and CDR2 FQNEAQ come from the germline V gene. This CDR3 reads CASSLRPTVKVATNEKLFF. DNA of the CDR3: TGTGCCAGCAGCTTAAGGCCGACAGTTAAAGTTGCAACTAATGAAAAACTGTTTTTT. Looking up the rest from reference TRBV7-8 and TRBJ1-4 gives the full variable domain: GAGVSQSPRYKVAKRGQDVALRCDPISGHVSLFWYQQALGQGPEFLTYFQNEAQLDKSGLPSDRFFAERPEGSVSTLKIQRTQQEDSAVYLCASSLRPTVKVATNEKLFFGSGTQLSVL.

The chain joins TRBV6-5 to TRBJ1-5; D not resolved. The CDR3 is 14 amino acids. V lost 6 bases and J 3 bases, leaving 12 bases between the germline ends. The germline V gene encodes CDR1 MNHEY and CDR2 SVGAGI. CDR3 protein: CASSGTRTNQPQHF. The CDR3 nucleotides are TGTGCCAGCAGCGGCACGAGGACCAATCAGCCCCAGCATTTT.

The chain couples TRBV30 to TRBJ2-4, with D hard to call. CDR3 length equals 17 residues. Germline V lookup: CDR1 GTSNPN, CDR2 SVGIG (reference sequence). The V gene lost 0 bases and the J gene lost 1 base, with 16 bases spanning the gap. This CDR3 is CAWSVFLDIRAKNIQYF. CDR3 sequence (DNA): TGTGCCTGGAGTGTATTTTTAGATATCCGGGCCAAAAACATTCAGTACTTC. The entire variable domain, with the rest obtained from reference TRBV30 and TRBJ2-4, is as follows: SQTIHQWPATLVQPVGSPLSLECTVEGTSNPNLYWYRQAAGRGLQLLFYSVGIGQISSEVPQNLSASRPQDRQFILSSKKLLLSDSGFYLCAWSVFLDIRAKNIQYFGAGTRLSVL.

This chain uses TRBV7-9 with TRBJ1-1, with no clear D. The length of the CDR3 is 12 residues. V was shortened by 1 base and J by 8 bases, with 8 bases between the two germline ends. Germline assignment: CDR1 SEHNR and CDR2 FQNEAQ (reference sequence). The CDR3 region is CASSLVTEEAFF. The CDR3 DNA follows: TGTGCCAGCAGCTTAGTTACTGAAGAAGCTTTCTTT.

CDR3 residues: CASSLLGAGVKFF. The CDR3 nucleotides are TGTGCCAGCAGTTTGCTCGGAGCGGGAGTAAAGTTCTTC. The chain uses TRBV12-3 or TRBV12-4 and TRBJ2-1, with 8 positions matching TRBD2. After removal of 3 bases from V and 14 bases from J, the junction contained 9 bases not matched to a gene. The CDR3 sequence is 13 residues long.

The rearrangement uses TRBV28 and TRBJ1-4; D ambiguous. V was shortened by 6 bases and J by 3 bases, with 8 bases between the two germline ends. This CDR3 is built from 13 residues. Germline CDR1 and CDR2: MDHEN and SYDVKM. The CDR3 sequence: CASRPTANEKLFF. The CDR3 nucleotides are TGTGCCAGCAGACCGACTGCTAATGAAAAACTGTTTTTT.

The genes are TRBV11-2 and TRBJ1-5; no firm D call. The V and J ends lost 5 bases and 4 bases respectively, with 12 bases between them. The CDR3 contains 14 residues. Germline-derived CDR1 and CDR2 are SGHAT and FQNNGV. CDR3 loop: CASSPEGWNQPQHF. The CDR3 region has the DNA TGTGCCAGCAGCCCAGAGGGCTGGAATCAGCCCCAGCATTTT. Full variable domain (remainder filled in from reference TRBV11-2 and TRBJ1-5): EAGVAQSPRYKIIEKRQSVAFWCNPISGHATLYWYQQILGQGPKLLIQFQNNGVVDDSQLPKDRFSAERLKGVDSTLKIQPAKLEDSAVYLCASSPEGWNQPQHFGDGTRLSIL.

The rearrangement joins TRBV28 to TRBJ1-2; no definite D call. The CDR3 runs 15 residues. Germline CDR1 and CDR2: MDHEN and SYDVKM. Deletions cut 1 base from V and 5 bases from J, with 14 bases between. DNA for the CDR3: TGTGCCAGCAGTTTATCGGACGCCGGCCTTTATGGCTACACCTTC. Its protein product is CASSLSDAGLYGYTF.

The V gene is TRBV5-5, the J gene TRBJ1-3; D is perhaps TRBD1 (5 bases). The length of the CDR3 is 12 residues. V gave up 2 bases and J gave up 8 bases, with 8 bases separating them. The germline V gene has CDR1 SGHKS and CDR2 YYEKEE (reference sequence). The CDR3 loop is CASSFLGDTIYF. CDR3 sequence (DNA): TGTGCCAGCAGCTTCTTAGGGGACACCATATATTTT.

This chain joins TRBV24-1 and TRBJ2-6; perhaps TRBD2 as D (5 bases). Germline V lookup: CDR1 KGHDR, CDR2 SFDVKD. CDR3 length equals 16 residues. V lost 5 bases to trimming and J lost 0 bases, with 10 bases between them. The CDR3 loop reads CATSVLSASGANVLTF. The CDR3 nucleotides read TGTGCCACCAGTGTCCTTAGCGCCTCTGGGGCCAACGTCCTGACTTTC.

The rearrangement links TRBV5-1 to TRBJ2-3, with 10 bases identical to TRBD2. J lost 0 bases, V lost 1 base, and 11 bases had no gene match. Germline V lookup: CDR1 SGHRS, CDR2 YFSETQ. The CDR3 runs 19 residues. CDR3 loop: CASSLSGRAVGLSTDTQYF. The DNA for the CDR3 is TGCGCCAGCAGCTTGAGCGGGAGGGCCGTTGGGTTAAGCACAGATACGCAGTATTTT.

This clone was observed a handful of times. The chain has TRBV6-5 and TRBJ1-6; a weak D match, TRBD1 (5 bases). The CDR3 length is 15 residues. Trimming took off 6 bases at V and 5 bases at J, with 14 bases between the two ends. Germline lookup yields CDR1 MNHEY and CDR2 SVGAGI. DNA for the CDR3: TGTGCCAGCAGCACCGCGGGACGCGATAATTCACCCCTCCACTTT. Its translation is CASSTAGRDNSPLHF.

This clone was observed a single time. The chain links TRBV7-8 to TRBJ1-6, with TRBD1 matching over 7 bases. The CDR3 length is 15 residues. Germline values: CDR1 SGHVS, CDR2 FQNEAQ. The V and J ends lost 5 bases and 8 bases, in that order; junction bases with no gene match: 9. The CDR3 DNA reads TGTGCCAGCAGCCCTCAGGTCGACAGGGATTCACCCCTCCACTTT. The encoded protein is CASSPQVDRDSPLHF.

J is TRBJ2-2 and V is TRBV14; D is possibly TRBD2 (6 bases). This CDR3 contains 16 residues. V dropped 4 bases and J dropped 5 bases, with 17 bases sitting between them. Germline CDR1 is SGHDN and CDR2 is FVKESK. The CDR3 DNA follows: TGTGCCAGCAGCCGCACGGGACTCCCGGGGACCGGGGAGCTGTTTTTT. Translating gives CASSRTGLPGTGELFF.

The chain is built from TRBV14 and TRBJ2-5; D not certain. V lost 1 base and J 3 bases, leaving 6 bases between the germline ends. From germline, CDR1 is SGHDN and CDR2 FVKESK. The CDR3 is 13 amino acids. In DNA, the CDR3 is TGTGCCAGCAGCCAAGGGTATAAAGAGACCCAGTACTTC. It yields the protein CASSQGYKETQYF. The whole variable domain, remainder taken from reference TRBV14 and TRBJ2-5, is EAGVTQFPSHSVIEKGQTVTLRCDPISGHDNLYWYRRVMGKEIKFLLHFVKESKQDESGMPNNRFLAERTGGTYSTLKVQPAELEDSGVYFCASSQGYKETQYFGPGTRLLVL.

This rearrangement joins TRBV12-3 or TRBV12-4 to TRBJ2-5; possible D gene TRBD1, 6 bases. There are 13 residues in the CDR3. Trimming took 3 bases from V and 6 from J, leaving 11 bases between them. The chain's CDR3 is CASSFRQGKTQYF. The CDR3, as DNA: TGTGCCAGCAGTTTTAGGCAGGGGAAGACCCAGTACTTC.

CDR3 DNA sequence: TGTGCCAGCAGTACCGGGACAGGGGGTTCAGATACGCAGTATTTT. It specifies CASSTGTGGSDTQYF. The chain uses TRBV6-4 and TRBJ2-3, with 11 bases that match TRBD1. CDR3 length: 15 amino acids. Germline-derived CDR1 and CDR2 are MRHNA and SNTAGT. V dropped 5 bases and J dropped 4; count of bases not matched to a gene: 5.

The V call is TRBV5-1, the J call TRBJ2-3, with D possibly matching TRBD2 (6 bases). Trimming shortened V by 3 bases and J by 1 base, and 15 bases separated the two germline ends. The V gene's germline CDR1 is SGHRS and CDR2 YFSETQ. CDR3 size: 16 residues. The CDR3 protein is CASSSRGGVGTDTQYF. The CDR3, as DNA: TGCGCCAGCAGCTCGAGGGGAGGTGTGGGCACAGATACGCAGTATTTT. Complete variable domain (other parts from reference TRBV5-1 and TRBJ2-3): KAGVTQTPRYLIKTRGQQVTLSCSPISGHRSVSWYQQTPGQGLQFLFEYFSETQRNKGNFPGRFSGRQFSNSRSEMNVSTLELGDSALYLCASSSRGGVGTDTQYFGPGTRLTVL.